This T cell receptor (beta chain) derives from a study of neoadjuvant anti-PD-1 for oral cavity cancer. Turning to the study itself: Patients mostly received three to four biweekly nivolumab doses at 3 mg/kg before surgery. Around day 43, patients without progression received a fourth nivolumab dose before surgery.

As to time point: after neoadjuvant nivolumab, at surgical resection. Survey sequencing of tumors mostly used roughly 4.8 ug DNA, two replicates. Data came from immunoSEQ multiplex PCR; TCRdb stores just in-frame clones and leaves some out. The table lists about 37,000 clones, 30% to 40% of them singletons. About this clone: This same CDR3 is encoded by further DNA sequences in the sample.

The CDR3 loop spans 11 amino acids. Germline lookup yields CDR1 MNHNS and CDR2 SASEGT. V lost 1 base, J lost 4 bases, and 2 bases lay in between. The input for sequencing was tumor tissue, taken after nivolumab (anti-PD-1) treatment. The chain employs TRBV6-1 and TRBJ2-7; unclear D gene. The TCR sequence derives from a person aged 40 to 85 with oral cavity squamous cell carcinoma. CDR3 sequence: CASSEGYEQYF. CDR3 nucleotide sequence: TGTGCCAGCAGTGAAGGATACGAGCAGTACTTC.